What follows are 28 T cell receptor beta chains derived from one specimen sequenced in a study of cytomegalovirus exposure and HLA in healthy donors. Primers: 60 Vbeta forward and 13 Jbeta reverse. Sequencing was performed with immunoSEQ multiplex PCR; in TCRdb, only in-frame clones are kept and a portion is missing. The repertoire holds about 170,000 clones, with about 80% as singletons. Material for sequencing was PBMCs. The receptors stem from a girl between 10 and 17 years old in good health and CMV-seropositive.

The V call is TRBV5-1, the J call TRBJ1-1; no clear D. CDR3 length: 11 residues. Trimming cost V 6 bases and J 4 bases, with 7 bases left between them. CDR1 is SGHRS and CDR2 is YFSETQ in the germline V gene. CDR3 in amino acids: CASKRGTEAFF. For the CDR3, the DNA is TGCGCCAGCAAACGCGGCACTGAAGCTTTCTTT.

CDR3: CASSPTSGTTDTQYF. DNA of the CDR3: TGTGCCAGCAGCCCGACTAGCGGAACCACAGATACGCAGTATTTT. The J gene is TRBJ2-3, the V gene TRBV5-4, with 9 bases fitting TRBD2. V lost 4 bases and J lost 2; bases outside the gene matches: 5. The CDR3 consists of 15 residues. The germline CDR1 and CDR2 sequences are SGHNT and YYREEE (reference sequence).

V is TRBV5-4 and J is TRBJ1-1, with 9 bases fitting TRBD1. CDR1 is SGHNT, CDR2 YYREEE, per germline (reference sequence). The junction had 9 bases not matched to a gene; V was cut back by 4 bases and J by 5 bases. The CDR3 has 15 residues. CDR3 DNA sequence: TGTGCCAGCAGCGGATTACAGGGGGCTGGGACTGAAGCTTTCTTT. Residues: CASSGLQGAGTEAFF.

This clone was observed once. DNA for the CDR3: TGCGCCAGCAGTGGTCATGACGGGAGGGGGAATGAGCAGTTCTTC. Translation: CASSGHDGRGNEQFF. The chain carries TRBV10-1 and TRBJ2-1; 8 bases fit TRBD2. The V and J ends lost 4 bases and 7 bases, in that order; junction bases with no gene match: 9. The CDR3 extends over 15 amino acids. Per germline, CDR1 WNHNN and CDR2 SYGVQD (reference sequence).

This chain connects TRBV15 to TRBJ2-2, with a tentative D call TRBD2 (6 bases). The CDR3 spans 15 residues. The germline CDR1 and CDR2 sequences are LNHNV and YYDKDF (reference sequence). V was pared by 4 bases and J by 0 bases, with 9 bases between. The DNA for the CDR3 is TGTGCCACCAGCATGGGACTCGCGAACACCGGGGAGCTGTTTTTT. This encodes CATSMGLANTGELFF.

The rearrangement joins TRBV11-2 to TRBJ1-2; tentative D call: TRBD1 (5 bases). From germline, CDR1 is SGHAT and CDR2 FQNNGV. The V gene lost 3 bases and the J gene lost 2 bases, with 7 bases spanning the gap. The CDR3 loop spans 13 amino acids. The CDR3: CASSLWGNYGYTF. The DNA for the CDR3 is TGTGCCAGCAGCTTGTGGGGCAACTATGGCTACACCTTC.

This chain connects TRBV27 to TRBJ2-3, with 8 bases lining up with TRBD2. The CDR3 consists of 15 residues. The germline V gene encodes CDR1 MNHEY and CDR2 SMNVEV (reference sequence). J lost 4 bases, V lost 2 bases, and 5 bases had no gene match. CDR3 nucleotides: TGTGCCAGCAGTTTAGGCGGGGGGCCCCCAGATACGCAGTATTTT. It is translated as CASSLGGGPPDTQYF.

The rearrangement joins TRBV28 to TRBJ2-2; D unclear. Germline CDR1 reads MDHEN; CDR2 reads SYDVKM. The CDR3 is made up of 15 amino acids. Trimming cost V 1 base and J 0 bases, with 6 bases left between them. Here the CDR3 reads CASSLSGSNTGELFF. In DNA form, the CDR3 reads TGTGCCAGCAGTTTATCAGGATCGAACACCGGGGAGCTGTTTTTT.

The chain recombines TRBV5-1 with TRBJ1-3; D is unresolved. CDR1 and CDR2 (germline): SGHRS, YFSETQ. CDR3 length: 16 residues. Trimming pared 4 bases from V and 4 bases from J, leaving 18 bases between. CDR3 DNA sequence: TGCGCCAGCAGCCCCACGGCCCGGGTCCTCGGAAACACCATATATTTT. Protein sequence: CASSPTARVLGNTIYF.

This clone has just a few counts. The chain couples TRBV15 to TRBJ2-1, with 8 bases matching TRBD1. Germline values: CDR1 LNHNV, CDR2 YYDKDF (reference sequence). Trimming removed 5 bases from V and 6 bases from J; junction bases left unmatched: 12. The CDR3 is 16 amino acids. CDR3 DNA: TGTGCCACCAGCGGACCCGGGACAGGAGACCTCAATGAGCAGTTCTTC. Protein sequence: CATSGPGTGDLNEQFF.

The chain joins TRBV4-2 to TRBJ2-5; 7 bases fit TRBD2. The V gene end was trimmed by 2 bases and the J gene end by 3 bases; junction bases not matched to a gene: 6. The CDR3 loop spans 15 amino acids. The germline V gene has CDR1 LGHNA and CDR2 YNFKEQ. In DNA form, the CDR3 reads TGTGCCAGCAGCCAAAACAGGCTAGCGGAAGAGACCCAGTACTTC. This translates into CASSQNRLAEETQYF.

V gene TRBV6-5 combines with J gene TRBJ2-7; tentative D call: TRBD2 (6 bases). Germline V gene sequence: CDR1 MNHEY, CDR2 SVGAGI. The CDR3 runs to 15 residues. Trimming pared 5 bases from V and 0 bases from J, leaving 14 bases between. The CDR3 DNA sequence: TGTGCCAGCAGTCGGGACTTACGGAGCTCCTACGAGCAGTACTTC. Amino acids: CASSRDLRSSYEQYF.

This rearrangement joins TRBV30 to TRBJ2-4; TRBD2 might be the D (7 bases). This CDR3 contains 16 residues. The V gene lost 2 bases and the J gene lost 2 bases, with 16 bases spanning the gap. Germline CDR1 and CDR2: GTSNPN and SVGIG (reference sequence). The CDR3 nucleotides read TGTGCCTGGAGTTCTACTAGGGGGGGTTCCAAAAACATTCAGTACTTC. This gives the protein CAWSSTRGGSKNIQYF.

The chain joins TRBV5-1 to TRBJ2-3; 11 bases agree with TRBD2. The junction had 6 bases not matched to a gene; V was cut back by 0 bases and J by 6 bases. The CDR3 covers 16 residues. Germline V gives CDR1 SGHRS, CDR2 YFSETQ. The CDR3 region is CASSLESSGRFDTQYF. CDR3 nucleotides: TGCGCCAGCAGCTTGGAATCTAGCGGGAGGTTCGATACGCAGTATTTT.

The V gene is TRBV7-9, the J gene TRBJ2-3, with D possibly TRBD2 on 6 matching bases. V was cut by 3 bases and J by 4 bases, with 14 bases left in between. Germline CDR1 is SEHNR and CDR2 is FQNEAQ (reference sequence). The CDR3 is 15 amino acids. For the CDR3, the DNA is TGTGCCAGCAGCTTTGGGGCTAGCGCTTCAGATACGCAGTATTTT. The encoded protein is CASSFGASASDTQYF. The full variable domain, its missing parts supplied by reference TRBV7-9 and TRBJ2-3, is DTGVSQNPRHKITKRGQNVTFRCDPISEHNRLYWYRQTLGQGPEFLTYFQNEAQLEKSRLLSDRFSAERPKGSFSTLEIQRTEQGDSAMYLCASSFGASASDTQYFGPGTRLTVL.

Here the CDR3 DNA reads TGCGCCAGCAGCCAAGAGGTGGTTCGTAGCACCGGGGAGCTGTTTTTT. This encodes CASSQEVVRSTGELFF. The chain has TRBV4-3 and TRBJ2-2; D unclear. Trimming took 0 bases from V and 4 from J, leaving 12 bases between them. Germline lookup yields CDR1 LGHNA and CDR2 YSLEER. The CDR3 length is 16 residues.

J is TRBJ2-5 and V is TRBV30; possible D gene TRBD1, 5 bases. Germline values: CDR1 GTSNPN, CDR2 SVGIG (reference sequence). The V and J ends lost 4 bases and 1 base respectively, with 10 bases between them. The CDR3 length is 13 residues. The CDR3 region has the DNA TGTGCCTGGAAAAGGGGCAGCCAAGAGACCCAGTACTTC. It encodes CAWKRGSQETQYF.

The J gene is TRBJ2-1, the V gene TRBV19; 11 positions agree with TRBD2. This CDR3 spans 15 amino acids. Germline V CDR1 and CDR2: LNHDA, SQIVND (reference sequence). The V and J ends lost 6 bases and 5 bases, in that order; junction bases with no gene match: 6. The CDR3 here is CASRQLAGANNEQFF. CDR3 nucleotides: TGTGCCAGTAGGCAACTAGCGGGGGCCAACAATGAGCAGTTCTTC. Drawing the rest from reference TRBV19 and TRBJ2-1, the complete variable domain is DGGITQSPKYLFRKEGQNVTLSCEQNLNHDAMYWYRQDPGQGLRLIYYSQIVNDFQKGDIAEGYSVSREKKESFPLTVTSAQKNPTAFYLCASRQLAGANNEQFFGPGTRLTVL.

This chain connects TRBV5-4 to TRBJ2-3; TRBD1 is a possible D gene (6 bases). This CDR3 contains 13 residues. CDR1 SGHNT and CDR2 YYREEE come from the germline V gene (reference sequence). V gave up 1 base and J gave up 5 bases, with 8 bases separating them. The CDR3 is CASSLTGLDTQYF. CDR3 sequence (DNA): TGTGCCAGCAGCTTGACAGGGCTAGATACGCAGTATTTT.

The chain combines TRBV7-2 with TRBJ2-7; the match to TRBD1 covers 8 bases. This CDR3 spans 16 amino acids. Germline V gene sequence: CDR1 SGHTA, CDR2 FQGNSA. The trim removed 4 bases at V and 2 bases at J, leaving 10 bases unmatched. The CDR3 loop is CASSSHPGTGAYEQYF. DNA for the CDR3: TGTGCCAGCAGCTCCCATCCCGGGACAGGAGCCTACGAGCAGTACTTC.

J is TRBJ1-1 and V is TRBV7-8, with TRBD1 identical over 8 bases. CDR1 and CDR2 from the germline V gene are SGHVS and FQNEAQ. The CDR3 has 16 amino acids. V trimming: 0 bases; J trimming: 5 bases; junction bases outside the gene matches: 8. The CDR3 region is CASSLALGRGHTEAFF. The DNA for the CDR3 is TGTGCCAGCAGCTTAGCGCTTGGCAGGGGGCATACTGAAGCTTTCTTT. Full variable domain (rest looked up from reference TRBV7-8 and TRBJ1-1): GAGVSQSPRYKVAKRGQDVALRCDPISGHVSLFWYQQALGQGPEFLTYFQNEAQLDKSGLPSDRFFAERPEGSVSTLKIQRTQQEDSAVYLCASSLALGRGHTEAFFGQGTRLTVV.

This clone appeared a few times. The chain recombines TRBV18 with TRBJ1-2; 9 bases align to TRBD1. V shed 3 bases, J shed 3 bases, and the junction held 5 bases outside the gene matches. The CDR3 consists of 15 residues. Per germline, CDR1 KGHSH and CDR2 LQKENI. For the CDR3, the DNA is TGTGCCAGCTCACCCCGAAGACAGGGGGACTATGGCTACACCTTC. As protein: CASSPRRQGDYGYTF.

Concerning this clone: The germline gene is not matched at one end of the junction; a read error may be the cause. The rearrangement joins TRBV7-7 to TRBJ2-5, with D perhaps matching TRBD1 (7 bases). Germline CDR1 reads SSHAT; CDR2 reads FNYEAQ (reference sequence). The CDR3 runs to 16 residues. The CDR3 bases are TGTGCTAGCAGCTTAGCCCCACAGGGGAGCGGGGAGACCCAGTACTTC. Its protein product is CASSLAPQGSGETQYF.

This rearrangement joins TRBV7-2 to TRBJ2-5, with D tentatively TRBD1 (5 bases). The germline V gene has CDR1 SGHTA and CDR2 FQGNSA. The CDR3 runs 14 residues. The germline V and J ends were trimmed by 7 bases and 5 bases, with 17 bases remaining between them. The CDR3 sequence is CASMRRAQLETQYF. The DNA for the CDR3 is TGTGCCAGCATGCGCAGGGCGCAACTCGAGACCCAGTACTTC.

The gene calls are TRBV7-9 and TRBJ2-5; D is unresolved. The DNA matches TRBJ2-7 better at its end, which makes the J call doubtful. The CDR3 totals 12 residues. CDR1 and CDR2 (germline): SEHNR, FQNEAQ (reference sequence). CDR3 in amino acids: CASSLVDYEQYF. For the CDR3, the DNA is TGTGCCAGCAGCTTAGTGGACTACGAGCAGTACTTC.

Here the CDR3 reads CASSSTGERNTEAFF. CDR3 bases: TGTGCCAGCAGTTCAACAGGGGAGCGGAACACTGAAGCTTTCTTT. The rearrangement joins TRBV28 to TRBJ1-1; TRBD1 matches at 7 bases. J gave up 1 base and V 4 bases, and 6 bases lay outside the gene matches. The CDR3 has 15 amino acids. The germline V gene encodes CDR1 MDHEN and CDR2 SYDVKM.

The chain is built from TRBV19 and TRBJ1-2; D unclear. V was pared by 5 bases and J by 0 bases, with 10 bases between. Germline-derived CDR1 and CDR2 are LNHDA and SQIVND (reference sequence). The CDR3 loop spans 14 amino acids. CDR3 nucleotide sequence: TGTGCCAGTAGTCTCACCGCGACTAACTATGGCTACACCTTC. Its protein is CASSLTATNYGYTF.

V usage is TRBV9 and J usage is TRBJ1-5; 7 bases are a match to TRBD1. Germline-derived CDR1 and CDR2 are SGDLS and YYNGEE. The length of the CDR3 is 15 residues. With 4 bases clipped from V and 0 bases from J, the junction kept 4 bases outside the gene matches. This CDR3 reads CASSRTGLSNQPQHF. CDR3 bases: TGTGCCAGCAGCCGGACAGGACTTAGCAATCAGCCCCAGCATTTT.